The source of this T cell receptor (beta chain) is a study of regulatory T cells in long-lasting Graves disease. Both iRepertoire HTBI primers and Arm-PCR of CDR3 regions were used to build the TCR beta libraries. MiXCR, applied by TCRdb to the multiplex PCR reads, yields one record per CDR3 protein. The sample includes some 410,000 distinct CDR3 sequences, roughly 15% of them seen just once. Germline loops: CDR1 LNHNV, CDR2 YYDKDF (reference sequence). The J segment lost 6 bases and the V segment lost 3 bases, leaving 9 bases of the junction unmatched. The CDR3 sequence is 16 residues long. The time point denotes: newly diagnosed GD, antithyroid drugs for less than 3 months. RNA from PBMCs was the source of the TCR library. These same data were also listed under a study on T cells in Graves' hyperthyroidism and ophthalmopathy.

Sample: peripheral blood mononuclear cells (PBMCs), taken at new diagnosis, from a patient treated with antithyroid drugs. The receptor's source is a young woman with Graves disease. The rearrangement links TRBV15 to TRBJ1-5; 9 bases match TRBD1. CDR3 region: CATSSGWTGARQPQHF. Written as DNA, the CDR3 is TGTGCCACCAGCAGCGGGTGGACAGGGGCCCGTCAGCCCCAGCATTTT.